Here is one T cell receptor (beta chain) with its context. This sample is part of a study of cytomegalovirus exposure and HLA in healthy donors. 60 Vbeta and 13 Jbeta primers were used in PCR. Sequencing was performed with immunoSEQ multiplex PCR; in TCRdb, only in-frame clones are kept and a portion is missing. The sample records some 200,000 clones, 80% being singletons. The CDR3 runs to 15 residues. In germline, CDR1 is SQVTM, CDR2 ANQGSEA. The germline V and J ends were trimmed by 6 bases and 6 bases, with 23 bases remaining between them. The chain joins TRBV29-1 to TRBJ1-2; a weak D match, TRBD1 (6 bases). Sequencing used PBMCs. This TCR was sampled from a boy between 10 and 17 years old in good health and CMV-seronegative. This chain's CDR3 is CSVADPQGGSNGYTF. DNA for the CDR3: TGCAGCGTCGCGGACCCACAGGGTGGGAGTAATGGCTACACCTTC.